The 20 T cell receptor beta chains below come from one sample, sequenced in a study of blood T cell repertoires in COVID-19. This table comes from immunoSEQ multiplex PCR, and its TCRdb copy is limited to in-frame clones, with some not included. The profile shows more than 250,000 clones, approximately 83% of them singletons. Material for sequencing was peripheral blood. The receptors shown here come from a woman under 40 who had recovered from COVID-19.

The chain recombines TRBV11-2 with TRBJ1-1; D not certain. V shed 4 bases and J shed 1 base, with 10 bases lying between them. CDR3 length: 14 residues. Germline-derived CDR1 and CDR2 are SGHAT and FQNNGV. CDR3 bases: TGTGCCAGCAGCTCGGTCGGAGGGAACACTGAAGCTTTCTTT. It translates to CASSSVGGNTEAFF.

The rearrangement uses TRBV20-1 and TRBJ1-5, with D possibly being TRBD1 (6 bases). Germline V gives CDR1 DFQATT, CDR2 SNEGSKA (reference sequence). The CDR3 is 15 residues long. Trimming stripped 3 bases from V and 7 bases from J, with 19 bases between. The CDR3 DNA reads TGCAGTGCTAGTCCCCATACAGGGAAGGCGCAGCCCCAGCATTTT. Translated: CSASPHTGKAQPQHF.

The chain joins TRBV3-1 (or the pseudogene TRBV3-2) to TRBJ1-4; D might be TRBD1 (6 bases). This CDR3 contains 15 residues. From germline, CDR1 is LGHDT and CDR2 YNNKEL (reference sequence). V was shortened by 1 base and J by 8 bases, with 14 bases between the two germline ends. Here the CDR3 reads CASSQVAGTTEKLFF. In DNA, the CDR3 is TGTGCCAGCAGCCAAGTCGCCGGGACAACAGAAAAACTGTTTTTT.

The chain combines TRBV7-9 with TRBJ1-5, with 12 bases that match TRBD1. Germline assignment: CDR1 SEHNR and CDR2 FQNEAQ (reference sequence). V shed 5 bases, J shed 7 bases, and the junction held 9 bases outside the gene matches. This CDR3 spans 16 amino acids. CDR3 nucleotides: TGTGCCAGCAGCATAGGGACAGGGGGCGTGTACCAGCCCCAGCATTTT. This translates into CASSIGTGGVYQPQHF.

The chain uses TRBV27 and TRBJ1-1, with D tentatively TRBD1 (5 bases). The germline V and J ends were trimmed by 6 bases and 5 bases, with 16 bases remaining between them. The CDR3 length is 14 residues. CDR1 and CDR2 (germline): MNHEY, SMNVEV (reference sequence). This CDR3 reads CASRTQEGITEAFF. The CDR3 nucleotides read TGTGCCAGCAGAACACAGGAGGGGATTACTGAAGCTTTCTTT.

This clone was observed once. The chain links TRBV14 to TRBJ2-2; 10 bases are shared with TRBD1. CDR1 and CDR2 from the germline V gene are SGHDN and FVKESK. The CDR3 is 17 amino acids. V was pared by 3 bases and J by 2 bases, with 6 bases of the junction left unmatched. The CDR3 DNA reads TGTGCCAGCAGCCAGTTCAGGACAGGGGGTAACACCGGGGAGCTGTTTTTT. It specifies CASSQFRTGGNTGELFF. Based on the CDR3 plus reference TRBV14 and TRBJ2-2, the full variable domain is EAGVTQFPSHSVIEKGQTVTLRCDPISGHDNLYWYRRVMGKEIKFLLHFVKESKQDESGMPNNRFLAERTGGTYSTLKVQPAELEDSGVYFCASSQFRTGGNTGELFFGEGSRLTVL.

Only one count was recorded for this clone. The DNA for the CDR3 is TGTGCCAGCAGCTACAAAGCACAGGGCTATGGCTACACCTTC. This codes for CASSYKAQGYGYTF. The chain recombines TRBV7-2 with TRBJ1-2, with D perhaps matching TRBD1 (6 bases). V was trimmed by 4 bases and J by 4 bases, leaving 13 bases between them. Germline V gives CDR1 SGHTA, CDR2 FQGNSA. This CDR3 is 14 amino acids long.

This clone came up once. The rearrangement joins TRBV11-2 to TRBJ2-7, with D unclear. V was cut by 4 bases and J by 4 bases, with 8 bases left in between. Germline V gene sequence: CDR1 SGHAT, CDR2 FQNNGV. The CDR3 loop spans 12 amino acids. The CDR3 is CASSYRVYEQYF. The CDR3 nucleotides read TGTGCCAGCAGCTATAGAGTTTACGAGCAGTACTTC.

The CDR3 bases are TGCAGCGTTGAGTTTAGGCAGGGTTATTACTCTGGAAACACCATATATTTT. As protein: CSVEFRQGYYSGNTIYF. The J gene is TRBJ1-3, the V gene TRBV29-1, with a tentative D call TRBD1 (5 bases). Germline V gene sequence: CDR1 SQVTM, CDR2 ANQGSEA. This CDR3 has 17 residues. Trimming shortened V by 3 bases and J by 0 bases, and 18 bases separated the two germline ends.

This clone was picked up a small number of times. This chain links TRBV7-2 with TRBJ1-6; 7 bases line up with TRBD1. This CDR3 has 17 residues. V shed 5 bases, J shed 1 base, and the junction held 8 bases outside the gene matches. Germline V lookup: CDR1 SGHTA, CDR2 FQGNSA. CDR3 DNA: TGTGCCAGCAGCGCCACAGGGGAAAGGTCCTATAATTCACCCCTCCACTTT. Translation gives CASSATGERSYNSPLHF.

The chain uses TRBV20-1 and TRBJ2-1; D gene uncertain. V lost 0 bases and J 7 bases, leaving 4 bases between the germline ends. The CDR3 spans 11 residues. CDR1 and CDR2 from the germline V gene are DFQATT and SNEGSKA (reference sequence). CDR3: CSARDRNEQFF. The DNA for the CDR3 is TGCAGTGCTAGAGATCGTAATGAGCAGTTCTTC.

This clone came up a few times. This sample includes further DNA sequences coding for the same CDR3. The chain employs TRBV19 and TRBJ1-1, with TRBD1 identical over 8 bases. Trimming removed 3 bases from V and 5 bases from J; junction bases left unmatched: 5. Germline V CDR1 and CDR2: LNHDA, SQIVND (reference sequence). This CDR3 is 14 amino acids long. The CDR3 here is CASSIGQGRTEAFF. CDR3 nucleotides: TGTGCCAGTAGTATCGGACAGGGAAGGACTGAAGCTTTCTTT. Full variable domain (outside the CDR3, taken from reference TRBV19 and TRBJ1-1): DGGITQSPKYLFRKEGQNVTLSCEQNLNHDAMYWYRQDPGQGLRLIYYSQIVNDFQKGDIAEGYSVSREKKESFPLTVTSAQKNPTAFYLCASSIGQGRTEAFFGQGTRLTVV.

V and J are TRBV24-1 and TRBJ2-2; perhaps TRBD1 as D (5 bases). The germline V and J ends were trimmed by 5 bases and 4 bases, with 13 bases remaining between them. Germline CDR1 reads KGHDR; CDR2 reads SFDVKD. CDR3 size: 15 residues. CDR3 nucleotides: TGTGCCACCAGTGCGTGGGCAGGGCCCACCGGGGAGCTGTTTTTT. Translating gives CATSAWAGPTGELFF.

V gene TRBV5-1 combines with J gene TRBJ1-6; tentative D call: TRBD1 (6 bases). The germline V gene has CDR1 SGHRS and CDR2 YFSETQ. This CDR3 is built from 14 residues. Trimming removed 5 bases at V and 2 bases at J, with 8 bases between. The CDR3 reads CASRGDTYNSPLHF. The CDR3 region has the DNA TGCGCCAGCAGGGGGGACACCTATAATTCACCCCTCCACTTT. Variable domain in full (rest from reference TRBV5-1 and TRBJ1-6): KAGVTQTPRYLIKTRGQQVTLSCSPISGHRSVSWYQQTPGQGLQFLFEYFSETQRNKGNFPGRFSGRQFSNSRSEMNVSTLELGDSALYLCASRGDTYNSPLHFGNGTRLTVT.

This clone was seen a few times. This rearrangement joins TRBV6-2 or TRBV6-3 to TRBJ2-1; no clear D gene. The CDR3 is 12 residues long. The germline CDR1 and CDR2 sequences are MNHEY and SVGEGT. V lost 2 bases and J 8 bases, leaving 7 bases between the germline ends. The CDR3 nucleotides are TGTGCCAGCAGTTACCCCACGGATGAGCAGTTCTTC. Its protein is CASSYPTDEQFF.

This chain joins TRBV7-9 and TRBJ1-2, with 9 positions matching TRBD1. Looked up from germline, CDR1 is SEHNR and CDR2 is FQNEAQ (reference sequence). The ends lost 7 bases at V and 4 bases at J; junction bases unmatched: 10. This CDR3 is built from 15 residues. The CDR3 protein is CASKTTGGKGYGYTF. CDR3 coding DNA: TGTGCCAGCAAAACGACAGGGGGAAAGGGCTATGGCTACACCTTC.

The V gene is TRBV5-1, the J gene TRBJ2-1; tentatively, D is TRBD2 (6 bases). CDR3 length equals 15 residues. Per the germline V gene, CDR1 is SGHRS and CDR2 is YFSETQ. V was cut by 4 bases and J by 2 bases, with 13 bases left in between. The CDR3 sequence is CASSLGTLPYNEQFF. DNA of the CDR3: TGCGCCAGCAGCCTCGGGACTCTCCCCTACAATGAGCAGTTCTTC. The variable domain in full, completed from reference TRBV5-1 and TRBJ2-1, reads KAGVTQTPRYLIKTRGQQVTLSCSPISGHRSVSWYQQTPGQGLQFLFEYFSETQRNKGNFPGRFSGRQFSNSRSEMNVSTLELGDSALYLCASSLGTLPYNEQFFGPGTRLTVL.

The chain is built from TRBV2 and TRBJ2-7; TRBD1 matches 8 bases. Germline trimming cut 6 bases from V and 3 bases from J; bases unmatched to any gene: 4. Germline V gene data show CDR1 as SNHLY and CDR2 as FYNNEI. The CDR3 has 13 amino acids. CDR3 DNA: TGTGCCAGCAGCCCCGGGACAGGCTACGAGCAGTACTTC. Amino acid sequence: CASSPGTGYEQYF.

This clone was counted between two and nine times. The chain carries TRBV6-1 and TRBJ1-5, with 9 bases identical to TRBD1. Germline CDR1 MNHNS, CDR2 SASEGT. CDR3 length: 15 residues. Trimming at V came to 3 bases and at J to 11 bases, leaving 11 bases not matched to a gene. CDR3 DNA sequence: TGTGCCAGCAGTGAGGACAGGGGCCACTCTTTGTCCCAGCATTTT. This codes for CASSEDRGHSLSQHF.

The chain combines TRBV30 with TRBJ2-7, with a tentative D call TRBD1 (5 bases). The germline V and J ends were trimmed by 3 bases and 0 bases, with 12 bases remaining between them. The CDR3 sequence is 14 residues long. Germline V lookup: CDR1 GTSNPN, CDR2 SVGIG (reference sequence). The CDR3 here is CAWSPMTASYEQYF. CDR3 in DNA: TGTGCCTGGAGCCCCATGACAGCCTCCTACGAGCAGTACTTC.